The 8 T cell receptor beta chains reported below all come from one sample, sequenced in a study of blood T cell repertoires in COVID-19. Profiling relied on immunoSEQ multiplex PCR, and the TCRdb table lists in-frame clones only, not all of them. The table lists about 150,000 clones, over 75% of them singletons. Sequenced material: peripheral blood. These receptors all come from a woman aged 55 to 70 with active COVID-19.

The J gene is TRBJ2-1, the V gene TRBV7-3, with 10 bases lining up with TRBD2. This CDR3 has 15 residues. In germline, CDR1 is SGHTA, CDR2 FQGTGA. The V segment lost 5 bases and the J segment 7 bases; nucleotides outside the gene matches: 8. The CDR3 bases are TGTGCCAGCAGCCAAACTAGCGGGACTTGGAATGAGCAGTTCTTC. Its translation is CASSQTSGTWNEQFF.

The chain employs TRBV10-3 and TRBJ1-6; 7 nucleotides align to TRBD1. This CDR3 spans 13 amino acids. The V gene's germline CDR1 is ENHRY and CDR2 SYGVKD. Trimming at V came to 9 bases and at J to 7 bases, leaving 6 bases not matched to a gene. CDR3 sequence: CAIRGTENSPLHF. CDR3 nucleotide sequence: TGTGCCATAAGGGGGACAGAGAATTCACCCCTCCACTTT.

The CDR3 protein is CASSRRPDRGPYEQYF. CDR3 bases: TGTGCCAGCAGTCGCCGACCGGACAGGGGACCCTACGAGCAGTACTTC. V is TRBV27 and J is TRBJ2-7, with 9 nucleotides matching TRBD1. This CDR3 is 16 amino acids long. The J segment lost 2 bases and the V segment lost 5 bases, leaving 10 bases of the junction unmatched. Looked up from germline, CDR1 is MNHEY and CDR2 is SMNVEV (reference sequence).

The chain combines TRBV27 with TRBJ2-1; 13 bases map to TRBD2. J gave up 6 bases and V 4 bases, and 24 bases lay outside the gene matches. The V gene's germline CDR1 is MNHEY and CDR2 SMNVEV (reference sequence). The CDR3 loop spans 22 amino acids. The CDR3 sequence: CASSYLTSGRSFSRGTINEQFF. CDR3 sequence (DNA): TGTGCCAGCAGTTACTTGACTAGCGGGAGGAGCTTTTCAAGAGGGACTATCAATGAGCAGTTCTTC.

V and J are TRBV2 and TRBJ1-1; 9 nucleotides align to TRBD1. Germline assignment: CDR1 SNHLY and CDR2 FYNNEI. V was clipped by 6 bases and J by 5 bases; unmatched bases: 10. CDR3 length: 15 amino acids. CDR3 region: CASRGGTGGWTEAFF. In DNA, the CDR3 is TGTGCCAGCAGGGGGGGAACAGGGGGCTGGACTGAAGCTTTCTTT.

CDR3 region: CASSSGRGLGSYEQYF. The CDR3 bases are TGTGCCAGCTCCTCAGGCCGAGGGCTCGGAAGTTACGAGCAGTACTTC. The chain combines TRBV18 with TRBJ2-7; the D gene is possibly TRBD2 (5 bases). The CDR3 contains 16 residues. V lost 6 bases and J lost 4, with 22 bases in between. Germline V gene sequence: CDR1 KGHSH, CDR2 LQKENI.

The CDR3 is CASSVVGTSGLYEQYF. The CDR3 DNA follows: TGTGCCAGCAGCGTAGTAGGGACTAGCGGACTCTACGAGCAGTACTTC. J is TRBJ2-7 and V is TRBV9; TRBD2 agrees at 11 bases. The CDR3 has 16 amino acids. The V gene end was trimmed by 0 bases and the J gene end by 3 bases; junction bases not matched to a gene: 5. Germline V gives CDR1 SGDLS, CDR2 YYNGEE.

V usage is TRBV7-9 and J usage is TRBJ1-1, with D perhaps matching TRBD1 (5 bases). CDR1 SEHNR and CDR2 FQNEAQ come from the germline V gene (reference sequence). There are 16 residues in the CDR3. V shed 4 bases and J shed 1 base, with 16 bases lying between them. CDR3 in amino acids: CASSSGPGSANTEAFF. CDR3 bases: TGTGCCAGCAGCTCCGGCCCAGGGTCGGCGAACACTGAAGCTTTCTTT.